Below are 27 T cell receptor beta chains sequenced from a single sample in a study of shared clonotypes between healthy human individuals. Libraries were prepared by immunoSEQ multiplex PCR; TCRdb keeps only in-frame clonotypes and omits some of them. The table includes hundreds of thousands of clones, approximately 79% detected once. The material sequenced was memory CD4+ T cells sorted from blood. Subset described: CD45RA-negative fraction. All receptors come from a man younger than 45 in good health.

The rearrangement uses TRBV23-1 and TRBJ2-1; D is possibly TRBD1 or TRBD2 (5 bases each). Being an ORF, TRBV23-1 has a function that is uncertain. Trimming pared 3 bases from V and 0 bases from J, leaving 15 bases between. CDR3 length equals 17 residues. The CDR3 region is CASSHWTRDHSYNEQFF. In nucleotides, the CDR3 is TGCGCCAGCAGTCATTGGACTCGGGACCACTCCTACAATGAGCAGTTCTTC.

In its sample, this clone was seen once. The chain employs TRBV9 and TRBJ1-4; the D gene is possibly TRBD1 (5 bases). V gave up 3 bases and J gave up 7 bases, with 16 bases separating them. This CDR3 comprises 15 residues. Germline lookup yields CDR1 SGDLS and CDR2 YYNGEE. CDR3: CASSAEALGVEKLFF. The CDR3 DNA is TGTGCCAGCAGCGCCGAGGCCCTGGGGGTTGAAAAACTGTTTTTT.

This chain uses TRBV28 with TRBJ2-7; D is perhaps TRBD1 (5 bases). Germline lookup yields CDR1 MDHEN and CDR2 SYDVKM. The CDR3 has 13 amino acids. The V gene lost 5 bases and the J gene lost 2 bases, with 10 bases spanning the gap. The CDR3 bases are TGTGCCAGCAGTCAACAGGATGCCTACGAGCAGTACTTC. Its translation is CASSQQDAYEQYF.

This chain joins TRBV5-1 and TRBJ2-3, with TRBD2 matching 10 bases. The germline V gene has CDR1 SGHRS and CDR2 YFSETQ. The CDR3 runs to 17 residues. With 1 base clipped from V and 3 bases from J, the junction kept 8 bases outside the gene matches. CDR3 DNA sequence: TGCGCCAGCAGCTTGCCTAGCGGGAGATATGGAACAGATACGCAGTATTTT. This gives the protein CASSLPSGRYGTDTQYF.

The rearrangement joins TRBV19 to TRBJ2-3; no definite D call. The V end lost 0 bases, the J end lost 2 bases, and 24 bases lay between the germline ends. The CDR3 has 20 amino acids. Per the germline V gene, CDR1 is LNHDA and CDR2 is SQIVND (reference sequence). The CDR3 sequence: CASSIDGPALFWPYTDTQYF. CDR3 in DNA: TGTGCCAGTAGTATAGATGGTCCCGCCTTGTTTTGGCCATACACAGATACGCAGTATTTT.

The chain is built from TRBV10-3 and TRBJ1-1, with D tentatively TRBD1 (6 bases). V was pared by 2 bases and J by 11 bases, with 9 bases between. CDR1 is ENHRY, CDR2 SYGVKD, per germline. This CDR3 contains 11 residues. Written as DNA, the CDR3 is TGTGCCATCAGTGAGACAGGGAATGCTTTCTTT. Its translation: CAISETGNAFF.

The rearrangement joins TRBV5-1 to TRBJ1-4; weak D call: TRBD1 (6 bases). The CDR3 spans 19 residues. Germline-derived CDR1 and CDR2 are SGHRS and YFSETQ. The V end lost 0 bases, the J end lost 8 bases, and 26 bases lay between the germline ends. CDR3 sequence: CASSLAVGGRGQVGEKLFF. CDR3 nucleotide sequence: TGCGCCAGCAGCTTGGCCGTTGGAGGGCGGGGACAAGTGGGCGAAAAACTGTTTTTT. The complete variable domain, with remaining parts taken from reference TRBV5-1 and TRBJ1-4, reads KAGVTQTPRYLIKTRGQQVTLSCSPISGHRSVSWYQQTPGQGLQFLFEYFSETQRNKGNFPGRFSGRQFSNSRSEMNVSTLELGDSALYLCASSLAVGGRGQVGEKLFFGSGTQLSVL.

This clone was observed at least ten times. The V gene is TRBV7-2, the J gene TRBJ2-3; 11 bases are a match to TRBD2. CDR1 is SGHTA, CDR2 FQGNSA, per germline. Trimming at V came to 1 base and at J to 5 bases, leaving 5 bases not matched to a gene. There are 16 residues in the CDR3. The CDR3 DNA reads as TGTGCCAGCAGCTTAGGGACTAGCGGGTCAAGAGATACGCAGTATTTT. Translated: CASSLGTSGSRDTQYF.

This chain connects TRBV29-1 to TRBJ2-5; unclear D gene. Germline CDR1 SQVTM, CDR2 ANQGSEA. V lost 4 bases to trimming and J lost 5 bases, with 11 bases between them. CDR3 length: 12 amino acids. The CDR3 nucleotides are TGCAGCGTTGCTGGCCCCGGGGAGACCCAGTACTTC. Its translation is CSVAGPGETQYF.

This chain uses TRBV10-3 with TRBJ2-5; D not certain. The CDR3 loop spans 12 amino acids. V was pared by 10 bases and J by 3 bases, with 12 bases between. Germline V gives CDR1 ENHRY, CDR2 SYGVKD. CDR3 sequence (DNA): TGTGCCACCGGTAGGGAAGAAGAGACCCAGTACTTC. This gives the protein CATGREEETQYF.

The rearrangement links TRBV30 to TRBJ2-5; tentatively, D is TRBD2 (6 bases). Germline V gene data show CDR1 as GTSNPN and CDR2 as SVGIG (reference sequence). V dropped 2 bases and J dropped 5 bases, with 21 bases sitting between them. The CDR3 loop spans 16 amino acids. The CDR3 nucleotides are TGTGCCTGGAGTTCGACACGGGACTTTTCCCGGGAGACCCAGTACTTC. Translation: CAWSSTRDFSRETQYF.

The chain has TRBV9 and TRBJ1-2, with D tentatively TRBD1 (5 bases). The CDR3 is 16 amino acids. Germline CDR1 reads SGDLS; CDR2 reads YYNGEE. V shed 0 bases and J shed 5 bases, with 17 bases lying between them. CDR3: CASSVGPAGRLYGYTF. In nucleotides, the CDR3 is TGTGCCAGCAGCGTAGGGCCGGCAGGGCGCCTATATGGCTACACCTTC.

There are a few counts of this clone. This rearrangement joins TRBV6-5 to TRBJ2-1; TRBD2 agrees at 15 bases. The V gene's germline CDR1 is MNHEY and CDR2 SVGAGI. This CDR3 is 15 amino acids long. Trimming removed 8 bases from V and 9 bases from J; junction bases left unmatched: 8. DNA of the CDR3: TGTGCCAGCGCAGGGACTAGCGGGAGGCCAGGTGAGCAGTTCTTC. The encoded protein is CASAGTSGRPGEQFF.

V gene TRBV13 combines with J gene TRBJ2-7, with D unresolved. Germline CDR1 is PRHDT and CDR2 is FYEKMQ (reference sequence). The V and J ends lost 2 bases and 6 bases respectively, with 20 bases between them. This CDR3 region has 16 residues. The DNA for the CDR3 is TGTGCCAGCAGCTTATTTTCGGCCTCGAGACTGGGCGAGCAGTACTTC. Amino acids: CASSLFSASRLGEQYF.

The chain recombines TRBV6-5 with TRBJ2-7, with D perhaps matching TRBD1 (6 bases). The CDR3 is 14 residues long. V lost 3 bases to trimming and J lost 1 base, with 10 bases between them. The V gene's germline CDR1 is MNHEY and CDR2 SVGAGI. The DNA of the CDR3 is TGTGCCAGCAGTTATGGGGACAATTCCTACGAGCAGTACTTC. Encoded protein: CASSYGDNSYEQYF.

This clone was found a few times. The chain employs TRBV11-2 and TRBJ2-3, with 9 bases matching TRBD1. The J segment lost 7 bases and the V segment lost 5 bases, leaving 13 bases of the junction unmatched. The CDR3 loop spans 16 amino acids. Germline lookup yields CDR1 SGHAT and CDR2 FQNNGV. The CDR3 DNA sequence: TGTGCCAGCAGCGCTTCGGGGGACAGGGTTACATATACGCAGTATTTT. It translates to CASSASGDRVTYTQYF.

The chain combines TRBV6-6 with TRBJ1-2, with a tentative D call TRBD1 (5 bases). Trimming shortened V by 2 bases and J by 8 bases, and 12 bases separated the two germline ends. Germline values: CDR1 MNHNY, CDR2 SVGAGI (reference sequence). This CDR3 has 13 residues. As DNA, the CDR3 is TGTGCCAGCAGTTACCGGGCAGGGAGAGGCTACACCTTC. It translates to CASSYRAGRGYTF.

This rearrangement joins TRBV29-1 to TRBJ2-1; 11 bases align to TRBD2. Unmatched junction bases numbered 13, after V lost 6 bases and J lost 9 bases. This CDR3 has 15 residues. The germline V gene has CDR1 SQVTM and CDR2 ANQGSEA. CDR3 bases: TGCAGCGTGCAGGGACTAGCGGTTCTAATGAGTGAGCAGTTCTTC. It translates to CSVQGLAVLMSEQFF.

The rearrangement uses TRBV18 and TRBJ2-7; D ambiguous. The CDR3 has 18 amino acids. Trimming removed 3 bases at V and 5 bases at J, with 26 bases between. Germline V gives CDR1 KGHSH, CDR2 LQKENI. The CDR3 here is CASSPINPSPLLSHEQYF. The CDR3 nucleotides read TGTGCCAGCTCACCGATTAACCCTTCGCCACTCCTATCCCACGAGCAGTACTTC. Looking up the rest from reference TRBV18 and TRBJ2-7 gives the full variable domain: NAGVMQNPRHLVRRRGQEARLRCSPMKGHSHVYWYRQLPEEGLKFMVYLQKENIIDESGMPKERFSAEFPKEGPSILRIQQVVRGDSAAYFCASSPINPSPLLSHEQYFGPGTRLTVT.

The genes are TRBV18 and TRBJ1-2, with D hard to call. Trimming shortened V by 2 bases and J by 5 bases, and 9 bases separated the two germline ends. In germline, CDR1 is KGHSH, CDR2 LQKENI. This CDR3 has 13 residues. CDR3 nucleotide sequence: TGTGCCAGCTCACCAGGTCAGGAATATGGCTACACCTTC. It yields the protein CASSPGQEYGYTF.

This clone has a handful of counts. The V gene is TRBV5-1, the J gene TRBJ2-3; D gene ambiguous. The V and J ends lost 0 bases and 0 bases respectively, with 5 bases between them. There are 14 residues in the CDR3. CDR1 is SGHRS and CDR2 is YFSETQ in the germline V gene. The CDR3, as DNA: TGCGCCAGCAGCTTGGATGGGAGCACAGATACGCAGTATTTT. Its translation: CASSLDGSTDTQYF.

In its sample, this clone was seen a few times. The J gene is TRBJ2-1, the V gene TRBV7-6; D is unresolved. The germline gives CDR1 SGHVS, CDR2 FNYEAQ. The CDR3 has 13 amino acids. Trimming cost V 5 bases and J 0 bases, with 5 bases left between them. The CDR3, as DNA: TGTGCCAGCAGCCTGAGCTCCTACAATGAGCAGTTCTTC. Translated: CASSLSSYNEQFF.

In its sample, this clone was seen a few times. This specimen includes other DNA sequences encoding the same CDR3. This chain uses TRBV5-5 with TRBJ2-7; 8 positions agree with TRBD2. Germline CDR1 SGHKS, CDR2 YYEKEE (reference sequence). After removal of 2 bases from V and 3 bases from J, the junction contained 4 bases not matched to a gene. The length of the CDR3 is 14 residues. In nucleotides, the CDR3 is TGTGCCAGCAGCTTAGCGGGGGTGCACTACGAGCAGTACTTC. Translated: CASSLAGVHYEQYF.

At least ten counts were recorded for this clone. This chain links TRBV6-1 with TRBJ2-7, with unresolved D. Trimming shortened V by 3 bases and J by 5 bases, and 14 bases separated the two germline ends. Germline CDR1 MNHNS, CDR2 SASEGT. The length of the CDR3 is 14 residues. The CDR3 nucleotides read TGTGCCAGCAGTGAGCTAGGGAATGTCCACGAGCAGTACTTC. It codes for CASSELGNVHEQYF.

This clone was seen only once. The chain employs TRBV25-1 and TRBJ1-1; 7 nucleotides agree with TRBD1. The V and J ends lost 6 bases and 3 bases, in that order; junction bases with no gene match: 19. CDR1 is MGHDK and CDR2 is SYGVNS in the germline V gene. The CDR3 has 18 amino acids. The CDR3 sequence is CASSHPQGRGGSDTEAFF. CDR3 DNA: TGTGCCAGCAGCCACCCACAGGGGCGCGGGGGTTCGGACACTGAAGCTTTCTTT.

About this clone: One base separates it from a far larger clone, so it is likely a read error. The sample contains more than one DNA sequence encoding this CDR3. For the CDR3, the DNA is TGTGCCAGCAGTCTTTTGGGGGGGGGCTCTGAAGCCTTCTTT. This translates into CASSLLGGGSEAFF. This rearrangement joins TRBV6-5 to TRBJ1-1, with D possibly matching TRBD1 (6 bases). The length of the CDR3 is 14 residues. Looked up from germline, CDR1 is MNHEY and CDR2 is SVGAGI.

This chain joins TRBV19 and TRBJ1-3, with D possibly being TRBD1 (5 bases). The germline V and J ends were trimmed by 5 bases and 0 bases, with 11 bases remaining between them. From germline, CDR1 is LNHDA and CDR2 SQIVND (reference sequence). The length of the CDR3 is 15 residues. CDR3 in amino acids: CASSSTGSSGNTIYF. The CDR3 region has the DNA TGTGCCAGTAGTTCTACAGGATCCTCTGGAAACACCATATATTTT.